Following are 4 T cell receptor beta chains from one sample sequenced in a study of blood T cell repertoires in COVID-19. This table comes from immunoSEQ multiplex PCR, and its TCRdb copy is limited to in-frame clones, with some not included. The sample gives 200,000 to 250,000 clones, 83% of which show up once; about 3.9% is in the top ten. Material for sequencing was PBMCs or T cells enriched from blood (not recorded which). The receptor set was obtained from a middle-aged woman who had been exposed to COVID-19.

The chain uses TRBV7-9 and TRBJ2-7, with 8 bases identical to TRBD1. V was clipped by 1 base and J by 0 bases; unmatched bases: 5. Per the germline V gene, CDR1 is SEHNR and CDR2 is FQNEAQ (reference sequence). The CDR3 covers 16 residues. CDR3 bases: TGTGCCAGCAGCTTAGTTGGACAGGGCCTCTCCTACGAGCAGTACTTC. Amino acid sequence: CASSLVGQGLSYEQYF.

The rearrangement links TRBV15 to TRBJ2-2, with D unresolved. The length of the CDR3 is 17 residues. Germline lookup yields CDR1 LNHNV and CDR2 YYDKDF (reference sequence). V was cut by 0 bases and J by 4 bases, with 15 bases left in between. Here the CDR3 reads CATSRDQASSFTGELFF. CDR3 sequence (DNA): TGTGCCACCAGCAGAGATCAAGCTAGTTCCTTCACCGGGGAGCTGTTTTTT.

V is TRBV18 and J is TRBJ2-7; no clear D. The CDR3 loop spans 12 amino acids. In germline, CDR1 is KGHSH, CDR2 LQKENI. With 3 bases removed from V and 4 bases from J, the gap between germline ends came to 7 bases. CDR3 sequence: CASSPFEYEQYF. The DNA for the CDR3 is TGTGCCAGCTCACCTTTTGAGTACGAGCAGTACTTC.

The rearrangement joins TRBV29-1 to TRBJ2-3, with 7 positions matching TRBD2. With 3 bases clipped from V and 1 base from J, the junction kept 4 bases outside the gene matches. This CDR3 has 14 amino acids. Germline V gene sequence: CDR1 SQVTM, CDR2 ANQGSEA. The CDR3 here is CSVEGGRGTDTQYF. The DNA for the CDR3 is TGCAGCGTTGAGGGAGGGCGAGGCACAGATACGCAGTATTTT.